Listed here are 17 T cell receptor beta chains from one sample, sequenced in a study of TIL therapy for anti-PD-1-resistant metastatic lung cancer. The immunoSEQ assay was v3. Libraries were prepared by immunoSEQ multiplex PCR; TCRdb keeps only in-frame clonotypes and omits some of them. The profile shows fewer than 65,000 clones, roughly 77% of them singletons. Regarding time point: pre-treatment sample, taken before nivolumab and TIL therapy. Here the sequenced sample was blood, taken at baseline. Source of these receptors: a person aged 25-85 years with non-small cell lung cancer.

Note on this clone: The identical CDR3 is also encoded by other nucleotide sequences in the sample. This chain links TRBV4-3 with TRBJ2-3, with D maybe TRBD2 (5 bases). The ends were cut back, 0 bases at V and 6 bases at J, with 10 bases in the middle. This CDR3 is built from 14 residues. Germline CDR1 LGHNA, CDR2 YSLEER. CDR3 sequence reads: CASSQESRRDTQYF. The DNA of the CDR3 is TGCGCCAGCAGCCAAGAGTCCAGGAGGGATACGCAGTATTTT.

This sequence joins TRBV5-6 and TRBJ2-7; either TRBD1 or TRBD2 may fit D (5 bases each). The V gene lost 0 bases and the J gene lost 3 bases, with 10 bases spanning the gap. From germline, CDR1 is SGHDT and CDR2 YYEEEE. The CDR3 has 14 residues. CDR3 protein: CASSLGGYGYEQYF. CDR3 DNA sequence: TGTGCCAGCAGCTTGGGGGGGTATGGCTACGAGCAGTACTTC. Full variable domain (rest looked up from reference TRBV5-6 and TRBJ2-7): DAGVTQSPTHLIKTRGQQVTLRCSPKSGHDTVSWYQQALGQGPQFIFQYYEEEERQRGNFPDRFSGHQFPNYSSELNVNALLLGDSALYLCASSLGGYGYEQYFGPGTRLTVT.

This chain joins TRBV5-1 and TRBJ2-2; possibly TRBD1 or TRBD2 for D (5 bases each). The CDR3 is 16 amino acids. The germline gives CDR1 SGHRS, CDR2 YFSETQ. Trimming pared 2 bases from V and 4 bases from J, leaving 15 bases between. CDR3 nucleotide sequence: TGCGCCAGCAGCTTATGGGACCCTCAGGCCACCGGGGAGCTGTTTTTT. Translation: CASSLWDPQATGELFF.

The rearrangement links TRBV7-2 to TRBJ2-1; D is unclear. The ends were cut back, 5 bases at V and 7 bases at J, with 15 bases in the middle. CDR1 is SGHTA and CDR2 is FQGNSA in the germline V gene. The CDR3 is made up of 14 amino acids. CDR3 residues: CASSLLPPRNEQFF. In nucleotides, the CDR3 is TGTGCCAGCAGCCTACTACCTCCACGGAATGAGCAGTTCTTC. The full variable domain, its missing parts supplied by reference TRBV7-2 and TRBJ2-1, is GAGVSQSPSNKVTEKGKDVELRCDPISGHTALYWYRQSLGQGLEFLIYFQGNSAPDKSGLPSDRFSAERTGGSVSTLTIQRTQQEDSAVYLCASSLLPPRNEQFFGPGTRLTVL.

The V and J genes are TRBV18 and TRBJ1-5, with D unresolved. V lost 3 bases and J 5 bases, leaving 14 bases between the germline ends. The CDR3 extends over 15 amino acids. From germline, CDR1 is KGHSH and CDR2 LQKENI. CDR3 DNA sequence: TGTGCCAGCTCACCCCCGGGAACACGGGATCAGCCCCAGCATTTT. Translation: CASSPPGTRDQPQHF. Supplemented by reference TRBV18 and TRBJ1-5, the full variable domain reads NAGVMQNPRHLVRRRGQEARLRCSPMKGHSHVYWYRQLPEEGLKFMVYLQKENIIDESGMPKERFSAEFPKEGPSILRIQQVVRGDSAAYFCASSPPGTRDQPQHFGDGTRLSIL.

The CDR3 bases are TGTGCCAGCAGCGGAGCTGGGGGGGTAGGAGGGAATCAGCCCCAGCATTTT. This sequence encodes CASSGAGGVGGNQPQHF. This chain uses TRBV7-9 with TRBJ1-5; TRBD1 is a possible D gene (5 bases). V shed 5 bases and J shed 4 bases, with 21 bases lying between them. Germline-derived CDR1 and CDR2 are SEHNR and FQNEAQ (reference sequence). The CDR3 totals 17 residues.

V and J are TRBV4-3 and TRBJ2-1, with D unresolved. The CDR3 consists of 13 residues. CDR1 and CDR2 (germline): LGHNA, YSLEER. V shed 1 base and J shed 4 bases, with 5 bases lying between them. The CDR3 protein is CASSQVVYNEQFF. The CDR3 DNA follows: TGCGCCAGCAGCCAAGTAGTGTACAATGAGCAGTTCTTC.

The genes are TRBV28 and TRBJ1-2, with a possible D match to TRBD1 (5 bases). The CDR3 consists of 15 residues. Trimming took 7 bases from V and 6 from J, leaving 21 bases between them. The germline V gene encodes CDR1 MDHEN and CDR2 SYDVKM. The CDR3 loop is CASTAGGRAGDGYTF. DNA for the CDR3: TGTGCCAGCACTGCTGGAGGCAGGGCGGGCGATGGCTACACCTTC.

The DNA of the CDR3 is TGTGCCAGCAGCGCGCGGCGGACAGAAGTTGAAAAACTGTTTTTT. Its translation: CASSARRTEVEKLFF. The chain uses TRBV7-9 and TRBJ1-4; maybe TRBD1 (6 bases). CDR1 is SEHNR and CDR2 is FQNEAQ in the germline V gene (reference sequence). The V gene lost 5 bases and the J gene lost 7 bases, with 17 bases spanning the gap. The CDR3 consists of 15 residues.

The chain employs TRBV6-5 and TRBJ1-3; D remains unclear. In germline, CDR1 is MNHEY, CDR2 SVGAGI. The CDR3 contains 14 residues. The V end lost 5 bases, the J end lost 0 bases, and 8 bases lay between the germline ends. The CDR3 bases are TGTGCCAGCAGTCTAGACACCTCTGGAAACACCATATATTTT. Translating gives CASSLDTSGNTIYF.

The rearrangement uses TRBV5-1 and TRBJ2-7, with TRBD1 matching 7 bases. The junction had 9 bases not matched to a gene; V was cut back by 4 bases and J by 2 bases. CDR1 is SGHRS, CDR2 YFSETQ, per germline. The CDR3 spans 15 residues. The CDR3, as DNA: TGCGCCAGCAGCAGTCTCGCCGGGACAGCCTACGAGCAGTACTTC. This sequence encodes CASSSLAGTAYEQYF.

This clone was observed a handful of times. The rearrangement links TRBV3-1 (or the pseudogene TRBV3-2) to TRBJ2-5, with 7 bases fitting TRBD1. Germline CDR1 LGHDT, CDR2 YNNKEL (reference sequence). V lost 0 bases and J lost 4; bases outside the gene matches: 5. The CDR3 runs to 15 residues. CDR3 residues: CASSQDPQGRETQYF. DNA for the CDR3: TGTGCCAGCAGCCAAGATCCACAGGGGAGAGAGACCCAGTACTTC.

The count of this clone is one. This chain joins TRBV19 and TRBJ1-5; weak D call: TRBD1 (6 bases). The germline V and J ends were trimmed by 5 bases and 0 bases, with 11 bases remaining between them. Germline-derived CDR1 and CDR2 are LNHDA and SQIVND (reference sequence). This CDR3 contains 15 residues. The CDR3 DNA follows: TGTGCCAGTAGTCCACAGGGTGGTAGCAATCAGCCCCAGCATTTT. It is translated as CASSPQGGSNQPQHF.

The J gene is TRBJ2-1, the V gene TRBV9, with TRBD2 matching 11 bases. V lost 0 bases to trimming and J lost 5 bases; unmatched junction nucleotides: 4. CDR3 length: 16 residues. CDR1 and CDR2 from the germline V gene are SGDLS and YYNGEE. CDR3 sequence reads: CASSVAVGLADNEQFF. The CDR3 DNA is TGTGCCAGCAGCGTAGCCGTGGGACTAGCGGACAATGAGCAGTTCTTC.

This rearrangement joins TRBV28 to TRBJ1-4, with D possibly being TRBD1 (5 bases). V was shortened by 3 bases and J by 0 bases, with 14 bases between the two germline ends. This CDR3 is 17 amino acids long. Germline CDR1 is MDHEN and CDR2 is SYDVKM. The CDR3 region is CASSFPGTETTNEKLFF. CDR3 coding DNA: TGTGCCAGCAGTTTCCCCGGGACGGAGACAACTAATGAAAAACTGTTTTTT.

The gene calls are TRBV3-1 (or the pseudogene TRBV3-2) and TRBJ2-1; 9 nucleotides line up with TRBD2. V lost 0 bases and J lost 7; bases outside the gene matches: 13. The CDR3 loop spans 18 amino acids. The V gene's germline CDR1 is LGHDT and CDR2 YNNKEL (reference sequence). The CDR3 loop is CASSQDFSGLAGTNEQFF. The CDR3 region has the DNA TGTGCCAGCAGCCAAGATTTCTCGGGTCTAGCGGGGACGAATGAGCAGTTCTTC.

As DNA, the CDR3 is TGTGCCAGCAGATTACAGGGAGGTGAGCAGTTCTTC. Translated, it gives CASRLQGGEQFF. V and J are TRBV7-9 and TRBJ2-1, with D tentatively TRBD1 or TRBD2 (6 bases each). V was pared by 6 bases and J by 9 bases, with 12 bases between. There are 12 residues in the CDR3. Germline-derived CDR1 and CDR2 are SEHNR and FQNEAQ (reference sequence). Variable domain in full (rest from reference TRBV7-9 and TRBJ2-1): DTGVSQNPRHKITKRGQNVTFRCDPISEHNRLYWYRQTLGQGPEFLTYFQNEAQLEKSRLLSDRFSAERPKGSFSTLEIQRTEQGDSAMYLCASRLQGGEQFFGPGTRLTVL.